Listed below are T cell receptor delta chains from one sample, sequenced in a study of human gamma delta and Vdelta1 T cells. TCRdb applied CATT to the PCR reads for clone calling. The table records approximately 6,300 delta-chain clones, over 9% of them present only once. Sequences were obtained from naive CD27+ Vdelta1 gamma-delta T cells from blood. These receptors all come from a human donor in good health. Each CDR3 is given with its conserved first and last residue. D genes are given only for firm matches. Some rows have no size entry. The others give once, few or many, or a class for an expanded clone.

D: TRDD3; size: -; V: TRAV29/DV5; J: TRDJ1; CDR3: CSPLWGIHRGLIF; DNA: TGTTCCCCCCTCTGGGGGATCCACCGCGGGCTCATCTTT
D: -; size: medium-sized; V: TRDV1; J: TRDJ1; CDR3: CALGELRFPFRHSDTDKLIF; DNA: TGTGCTCTTGGGGAACTGCGATTTCCATTCCGCCACTCTGACACCGATAAACTCATCTTT
D: TRDD3; size: -; V: TRDV2; J: TRDJ1; CDR3: CACDTTYALLGDIAYTDKLIF; DNA: TGCGCCTGTGACACCACTTATGCCTTACTGGGGGATATAGCGTACACCGATAAACTCATCTTC
D: TRDD3; size: medium-sized; V: TRDV1; J: TRDJ1; CDR3: CALGELNLLRWGTTDKLIF; DNA: TGTGCTCTTGGGGAACTAAATCTCCTACGCTGGGGGACCACCGATAAACTCATCTTT
D: TRDD3; size: -; V: TRDV1; J: TRDJ1; CDR3: CALGGRLRGYAPYTDKLIF; DNA: TGTGCTCTTGGGGGCCGACTACGGGGATACGCCCCGTACACCGATAAACTCATCTTT
D: TRDD3; size: many; V: TRDV1; J: TRDJ1; CDR3: CALGNRIFGGYGVGDKLIF; DNA: TGTGCTCTTGGGAACAGGATCTTCGGGGGATACGGTGTGGGCGATAAACTCATCTTT
D: TRDD3; size: -; V: TRDV1; J: TRDJ1; CDR3: CALGGRPKPGIRVPKLIF; DNA: TGTGCTCTTGGGGGACGTCCTAAGCCGGGGATACGTGTCCCTAAGCTCATCTTT
D: TRDD3; size: -; V: TRDV1; J: TRDJ1; CDR3: CALGKPFSTGGYADKLIF; DNA: TGTGCTCTTGGGAAACCATTCTCTACCGGGGGATACGCTGATAAACTCATCTTT
D: -; size: -; V: TRDV1; J: TRDJ1; CDR3: CALGALACPRRPERRTTPRYTDKLIF; DNA: TGTGCTCTTGGGGCCCTTGCCTGTCCGCGGCGACCAGAGAGGAGGACCACACCGAGGTACACCGATAAACTCATCTTT
D: TRDD3; size: -; V: TRDV1; J: TRDJ1; CDR3: CALGEIDTGGYSYTDKLIF; DNA: TGTGCTCTTGGGGAAATAGATACCGGGGGATACAGCTACACCGATAAACTCATCTTT
D: TRDD3; size: few; V: TRDV1; J: TRDJ1; CDR3: CALGHRIRRPSLLVDKLIF; DNA: TGTGCTCTTGGGCACCGGATACGGCGCCCCTCACTTCTGGTGGATAAACTCATCTTT
D: TRDD3; size: -; V: TRDV1; J: TRDJ1; CDR3: CALGELYVRRTGYRRTDKLIF; DNA: TGTGCTCTTGGGGAACTCTACGTTAGAAGGACGGGATACCGGCGCACCGATAAACTCATCTTT
D: TRDD3; size: -; V: TRDV1; J: TRDJ1; CDR3: CALGEQLLRRLGDTSILAKLIF; DNA: TGTGCTCTTGGGGAACAGTTGCTACGTCGACTGGGGGATACCTCGATTCTCGCTAAACTCATCTTT
D: -; size: medium-sized; V: TRDV1; J: TRDJ1; CDR3: CALGELKPSRTDKLIF; DNA: TGTGCTCTTGGGGAATTAAAGCCTTCGAGGACCGATAAACTCATCTTT
D: -; size: many; V: TRDV1; J: TRDJ1; CDR3: CALGDQAPPRRREQPGTGVCWDKLIF; DNA: TGTGCTCTTGGGGACCAGGCCCCGCCTCGCCGACGGGAACAACCGGGAACGGGTGTGTGTTGGGATAAACTCATCTTT
D: TRDD3; size: -; V: TRDV1; J: TRDJ1; CDR3: CALGEISSYYGGYPTDKLIF; DNA: TGTGCTCTTGGGGAGATTTCGTCCTACTATGGGGGATACCCCACCGATAAACTCATCTTT
D: TRDD2; size: few; V: TRDV1; J: TRDJ1; CDR3: CALGTSGPSYEPWGPTDKLIF; DNA: TGTGCTCTTGGCACCTCCGGGCCTTCCTACGAACCTTGGGGGCCCACCGATAAACTCATCTTT
D: TRDD3; size: -; V: TRDV1; J: TRDJ1; CDR3: CALGESARSLPTRYWGIRYTDKLIF; DNA: TGTGCTCTTGGGGAGTCTGCTCGTTCTCTTCCTACGCGGTACTGGGGGATACGATACACCGATAAACTCATCTTT
D: TRDD2; size: medium-sized; V: TRDV1; J: TRDJ1; CDR3: CALGELLASYRVKLIF; DNA: TGTGCTCTTGGGGAACTATTGGCTTCCTACAGGGTGAAACTCATCTTT
D: TRDD3; size: medium-sized; V: TRDV1; J: TRDJ1; CDR3: CALGEPALGAGSPYTDKLIF; DNA: TGTGCTCTTGGGGAACCCGCGCTGGGGGCTGGGAGTCCGTACACCGATAAACTCATCTTT
D: TRDD3; size: -; V: TRDV1; J: TRDJ1; CDR3: CALGDQFLTKAYWGIRTDKLIF; DNA: TGTGCTCTTGGGGACCAATTCCTTACAAAGGCTTACTGGGGGATACGGACCGATAAACTCATCTTT
D: TRDD3; size: -; V: TRDV1; J: TRDJ1; CDR3: CALGEVPNSTGGYKTYTDKLIF; DNA: TGTGCTCTTGGGGAAGTTCCTAATAGTACTGGGGGATACAAAACGTACACCGATAAACTCATCTTT
D: -; size: few; V: TRDV1; J: TRDJ1; CDR3: CALGETSLRGRGVYKLIF; DNA: TGTGCTCTTGGGGAAACCTCCCTACGGGGAAGGGGAGTCTATAAACTCATCTTT
D: -; size: few; V: TRDV1; J: TRDJ1; CDR3: CALGVGGFSLPTYTDKLIF; DNA: TGTGCTCTTGGGGTTGGTGGATTCTCTCTCCCGACGTACACCGATAAACTCATCTTT
D: TRDD3; size: medium-sized; V: TRDV1; J: TRDJ1; CDR3: CALGTITYPTGGTKRGADKLIF; DNA: TGTGCTCTTGGGACTATTACGTATCCTACTGGGGGAACGAAAAGAGGAGCCGATAAACTCATCTTT
D: -; size: medium-sized; V: TRDV1; J: TRDJ1; CDR3: CALGGWPLRRHTDKLIF; DNA: TGTGCTCTTGGGGGATGGCCCCTACGTCGACACACCGATAAACTCATCTTT
D: TRDD3; size: medium-sized; V: TRDV1; J: TRDJ1; CDR3: CALGERSGGYARKGKLIF; DNA: TGTGCTCTTGGGGAACGATCTGGGGGATACGCCCGGAAGGGCAAACTCATCTTT
D: TRDD3; size: large; V: TRDV1; J: TRDJ1; CDR3: CALGELRPLRLGRAVNGLIF; DNA: TGTGCTCTTGGGGAACTCAGGCCCCTCCGACTGGGGAGAGCTGTAAACGGACTCATCTTT
D: TRDD3; size: many; V: TRDV1; J: TRDJ1; CDR3: CALGEGPSQGQYWGIRTDKLIF; DNA: TGTGCTCTTGGGGAAGGGCCTTCCCAGGGCCAGTACTGGGGGATAAGGACCGATAAACTCATCTTT
D: TRDD3; size: medium-sized; V: TRDV1; J: TRDJ1; CDR3: CALGERLPPSPGWGIRSMGKLIF; DNA: TGTGCTCTTGGGGAACGCCTTCCCCCGTCCCCGGGCTGGGGGATACGCTCAATGGGTAAACTCATCTTT
D: TRDD3; size: few; V: TRDV1; J: TRDJ1; CDR3: CALSTINWGSPPYTDKLIF; DNA: TGTGCTCTTAGCACGATTAACTGGGGGTCGCCCCCGTACACCGATAAACTCATCTTT
D: -; size: medium-sized; V: TRDV1; J: TRDJ1; CDR3: CALGGLTHTQPSAALVLGFYKGVGLIF; DNA: TGTGCTCTTGGGGGTCTTACCCACACCCAGCCTTCCGCCGCTCTTGTACTGGGGTTTTACAAGGGGGTTGGACTCATCTTT
D: TRDD3; size: medium-sized; V: TRDV1; J: TRDJ1; CDR3: CALGESRPSYVHWGITDKLIF; DNA: TGTGCTCTTGGGGAAAGTAGGCCTTCCTACGTCCACTGGGGGATAACCGATAAACTCATCTTT
D: -; size: medium-sized; V: TRDV1; J: TRDJ1; CDR3: CALGERWGFHRSDKLIF; DNA: TGTGCTCTTGGGGAACGGTGGGGCTTCCACCGTAGCGATAAACTCATCTTT
D: TRDD3; size: few; V: TRDV1; J: TRDJ1; CDR3: CALGERPKRMYWGAPLNTADKLIF; DNA: TGTGCTCTTGGGGAACGCCCCAAACGAATGTACTGGGGGGCCCCCTTAAATACTGCCGATAAACTCATCTTT
D: TRDD3; size: -; V: TRDV1; J: TRDJ1; CDR3: CALGEPDFPRVLGDTRRYKLIF; DNA: TGTGCTCTTGGGGAACCCGACTTCCCCCGCGTACTGGGGGATACAAGGAGATATAAACTCATCTTT
D: -; size: medium-sized; V: TRDV1; J: TRDJ1; CDR3: CALGSKPSYWTGGRSPSRGSDPDKLIF; DNA: TGTGCTCTTGGGTCAAAGCCTTCCTACTGGACTGGGGGACGCTCGCCCTCCCGGGGATCAGACCCCGATAAACTCATCTTT
D: TRDD3; size: medium-sized; V: TRDV1; J: TRDJ1; CDR3: CALGERRRAWGTAVSDKLIF; DNA: TGTGCTCTTGGGGAGCGAAGGCGCGCCTGGGGGACTGCTGTGTCCGATAAACTCATCTTT
D: -; size: large; V: TRDV1; J: TRDJ1; CDR3: CALGTDPPPGGTDKLIF; DNA: TGTGCTCTTGGGACGGACCCCCCCCCTGGAGGCACCGATAAACTCATCTTT
D: TRDD3; size: few; V: TRDV1; J: TRDJ1; CDR3: CALGGFLYWGGGSGYTDKLIF; DNA: TGTGCCCTTGGGGGTTTCCTCTACTGGGGGGGCGGTTCGGGGTACACCGATAAACTCATCTTT
D: TRDD3; size: medium-sized; V: TRDV1; J: TRDJ1; CDR3: CALGEIRAGGRRDRSPNTDKLIF; DNA: TGTGCTCTTGGGGAAATACGAGCTGGGGGTCGACGCGACCGTAGTCCCAACACCGATAAACTCATCTTT
D: -; size: -; V: TRDV1; J: TRDJ1; CDR3: CALGEPAPIRYTDKLIF; DNA: TGTGCTCTTGGGGAACCCGCCCCCATCCGATACACCGATAAACTCATCTTT
D: TRDD3; size: large; V: TRDV1; J: TRDJ1; CDR3: CALGPKDLRRGILRNTDKLIF; DNA: TGTGCTCTTGGGCCTAAGGATCTACGTCGGGGGATACTTCGGAACACCGATAAACTCATCTTT
D: TRDD3; size: -; V: TRDV1; J: TRDJ1; CDR3: CALGEDSGRWGIRRDTDKLIF; DNA: TGTGCTCTTGGGGAAGACTCCGGGCGCTGGGGGATACGCAGGGACACCGATAAACTCATCTTT
D: TRDD3; size: large; V: TRDV1; J: TRDJ1; CDR3: CALGELRASPRRGGIRRSQLIF; DNA: TGTGCTCTTGGGGAACTTCGAGCGTCTCCCCGGAGGGGGGGGATACGCCGTTCCCAACTCATCTTT
D: -; size: medium-sized; V: TRDV1; J: TRDJ1; CDR3: CALGETGYPGVVLSDKLIF; DNA: TGTGCTCTTGGGGAAACCGGTTACCCTGGAGTCGTGCTGTCCGATAAACTCATCTTT
D: TRDD3; size: few; V: TRDV1; J: TRDJ1; CDR3: CALGLVRPGGYGVGKLIF; DNA: TGTGCTCTTGGATTGGTCCGTCCTGGGGGATACGGAGTTGGTAAACTCATCTTT
D: -; size: few; V: TRDV1; J: TRDJ1; CDR3: CALGAPGGGSTDKLIF; DNA: TGTGCTCTTGGGGCCCCCGGGGGGGGGAGCACCGATAAACTCATCTTT
D: -; size: -; V: TRDV1; J: TRDJ1; CDR3: CALGVVFSLSIRRSSDRADKLIF; DNA: TGTGCTCTTGGGGTCGTGTTTTCCTTGTCGATCCGCCGTAGTTCTGATCGAGCCGATAAACTCATCTTT
D: -; size: -; V: TRDV1; J: TRDJ1; CDR3: CALGEFIRGIRSRGTDKLIF; DNA: TGTGCTCTTGGGGAATTCATTCGTGGGATCCGGTCGAGAGGTACCGATAAACTCATCTTT
D: TRDD3; size: -; V: TRDV1; J: TRDJ1; CDR3: CALGATSLRRPTGGYAAGYTDKLIF; DNA: TGTGCTCTTGGGGCCACCTCCCTACGCCGGCCAACTGGGGGATACGCGGCGGGTTACACCGATAAACTCATCTTT
D: -; size: medium-sized; V: TRDV1; J: TRDJ1; CDR3: CALGVSPFLLGGKGYTDKLIF; DNA: TGTGCTCTTGGGGTCTCCCCCTTCCTTCTGGGGGGAAAGGGGTACACCGATAAACTCATCTTT
D: -; size: -; V: TRDV1; J: TRDJ1; CDR3: CALGDPSYEARRGIRRSDKLIF; DNA: TGTGCTCTTGGGGACCCTTCCTACGAAGCCCGACGGGGGATACGTAGGTCCGATAAACTCATCTTT
D: TRDD3; size: large; V: TRDV1; J: TRDJ1; CDR3: CALGERTALPTRTGGSIKLIF; DNA: TGTGCTCTTGGGGAACGAACAGCGCTTCCTACTCGTACTGGGGGATCAATTAAACTCATCTTT
D: TRDD3; size: -; V: TRDV1; J: TRDJ1; CDR3: CALGATGLPKVSYWGIGQGGKLIF; DNA: TGTGCTCTTGGGGCCACCGGCCTTCCGAAAGTCTCGTACTGGGGGATCGGACAAGGGGGTAAACTCATCTTT
D: TRDD2; size: -; V: TRDV1; J: TRDJ1; CDR3: CALGGLLPLTDKLIF; DNA: TGTGCTCTTGGGGGCCTCCTTCCTCTCACCGATAAACTCATCTTT
D: TRDD3; size: -; V: TRDV1; J: TRDJ1; CDR3: CALGELNLFLRTGGYLLTDKLIF; DNA: TGTGCTCTTGGGGAATTGAATCTTTTCCTCCGTACTGGGGGATACCTTTTGACCGATAAACTCATCTTT
D: TRDD3; size: medium-sized; V: TRDV1; J: TRDJ1; CDR3: CALGKRGIRITDKLIF; DNA: TGTGCTCTTGGGAAGAGGGGGATACGAATCACCGATAAACTCATCTTT